This TCR beta chain was found in a study of response to subunit inactivated influenza vaccine. Study findings and constraints: The study's authors posited that every seasonal influenza vaccination enlists few new T cells.

The CDR3 runs to 13 residues. V was shortened by 3 bases and J by 8 bases, with 13 bases between the two germline ends. In its sample, this clonotype was seen a few times. Its antigen is currently unknown. From the RT-PCR reads, TCRdb called clonotypes with MiXCR, one entry per CDR3 protein. This table holds hundreds of thousands of distinct CDR3 sequences, 9.5% to 13% found once. The sequenced sample was PBMCs from blood, obtained about 40 days after vaccination. The chain is built from TRBV12-3 or TRBV12-4 and TRBJ1-2; D possibly corresponds to TRBD1 (6 bases). The source of this sequence is a man in his forties or fifties who received an inactivated influenza vaccine. The CDR3 nucleotides are TGTGCCAGCAGTTTCCAGGGGCGTAGAGGCTACACCTTC. As protein: CASSFQGRRGYTF.